A single sample gave rise to the 15 T cell receptor beta chains below, sequenced in a study of low-dose radiotherapy and immunotherapy resistance in tumors. TRAV- and TRBV-specific primers were used for first-strand cDNA, which covered alpha and beta chains. TCRs underwent roughly 20 PCR cycles of amplification with a constant-region primer and V-primer adapter. TCRdb itself ran the reads through MiXCR, one entry per CDR3 protein. The sample includes about 39,000 distinct CDR3 sequences, roughly 30% seen only once; the top ten take around 3.9%. Documented time point: before trial treatment. This material consisted of PBMCs, taken before treatment. The receptors were gathered from a male donor with gallbladder cancer.

This clonotype was observed at least ten times. The chain employs TRBV3-1 and TRBJ2-5; the match to TRBD2 covers 15 bases. Germline V gene lookup returns CDR1 LGHDT and CDR2 YNNKEL (reference sequence). The V and J ends lost 4 bases and 5 bases, in that order; junction bases with no gene match: 8. The CDR3 is 17 amino acids. For the CDR3, the DNA is TGTGCCAGCAGCCCCGGGACTAGCGGGAGGTCTCACGAGACCCAGTACTTC. It translates to CASSPGTSGRSHETQYF.

This clonotype was detected many times. V usage is TRBV28 and J usage is TRBJ2-5; TRBD2 matches at 9 bases. This CDR3 is 16 amino acids long. CDR1 MDHEN and CDR2 SYDVKM come from the germline V gene. J was trimmed by 3 bases and V by 5 bases; bases with no gene match: 10. CDR3 bases: TGTGCCAGCAGTCCCCAAGCGGGGGGCCTAAAAGAGACCCAGTACTTC. Translated, it gives CASSPQAGGLKETQYF. The variable domain in full, with the rest retrieved from reference TRBV28 and TRBJ2-5, is DVKVTQSSRYLVKRTGEKVFLECVQDMDHENMFWYRQDPGLGLRLIYFSYDVKMKEKGDIPEGYSVSREKKERFSLILESASTNQTSMYLCASSPQAGGLKETQYFGPGTRLLVL.

This clonotype was seen at least ten times. The chain recombines TRBV12-3 or TRBV12-4 with TRBJ1-2; maybe TRBD1 (5 bases). Deletions cut 2 bases from V and 4 bases from J, with 8 bases between. The CDR3 spans 13 residues. CDR3 sequence reads: CASSLRGGYGYTF. The CDR3 DNA is TGTGCCAGCAGTTTAAGGGGTGGCTATGGCTACACCTTC.

This clonotype was found many times. The CDR3 loop reads CAISADRGTVGANVLTF. The CDR3 nucleotides read TGTGCCATCAGTGCGGACAGGGGTACGGTTGGGGCCAACGTCCTGACTTTC. The rearrangement links TRBV10-3 to TRBJ2-6; 9 positions agree with TRBD1. The length of the CDR3 is 17 residues. CDR1 and CDR2 (germline): ENHRY, SYGVKD. V shed 4 bases, J shed 3 bases, and the junction held 7 bases outside the gene matches.

As for this clonotype: At one of its ends the junction is not consistent with the germline gene, which may arise from a read error. This chain links TRBV4-1 with TRBJ2-1; tentatively, D is TRBD1 (6 bases). CDR3 length: 16 residues. Germline lookup yields CDR1 MGHRA and CDR2 YSYEKL. In nucleotides, the CDR3 is TGCGCCTGCAGCCAAGAAGGGGGACATGGTGGAAATGAGCAGTTCTTC. It codes for CACSQEGGHGGNEQFF.

The J gene is TRBJ2-1, the V gene TRBV18, with D possibly being TRBD1 (6 bases). V was clipped by 6 bases and J by 10 bases, with 13 bases between them. Germline V gives CDR1 KGHSH, CDR2 LQKENI. The CDR3 is made up of 12 amino acids. Here the CDR3 reads CASSSGAFEQFF. CDR3 nucleotide sequence: TGTGCCAGCTCCTCAGGGGCCTTCGAGCAGTTCTTC.

This clonotype has at least ten counts. The chain recombines TRBV27 with TRBJ2-5; no clear D gene. The length of the CDR3 is 14 residues. Germline V gene data show CDR1 as MNHEY and CDR2 as SMNVEV (reference sequence). V lost 2 bases and J 2 bases, leaving 9 bases between the germline ends. The CDR3 DNA sequence: TGTGCCAGCAGTTTAGTACCAGTTCAAGAGACCCAGTACTTC. This gives the protein CASSLVPVQETQYF.

This clonotype was seen many times. This sequence joins TRBV6-8 and TRBJ2-7, with no clear D. Looked up from germline, CDR1 is MNHGY and CDR2 is SAAAGT. Trimming shortened V by 7 bases and J by 3 bases, and 7 bases separated the two germline ends. The CDR3 covers 11 residues. As DNA, the CDR3 is TGTGCCAGCACGGAAAGCTACGAGCAGTACTTC. Encoded protein: CASTESYEQYF.

The chain links TRBV2 to TRBJ1-5; 9 bases fit TRBD1. V shed 7 bases and J 7 bases; nucleotides not matched to a gene: 11. CDR3 length: 15 residues. CDR1 and CDR2 from the germline V gene are SNHLY and FYNNEI. CDR3 loop: CASTPGTGGRQPQHF. The DNA for the CDR3 is TGTGCCAGCACTCCCGGTACAGGGGGCAGACAGCCCCAGCATTTT.

The table lists this clonotype with a count of one. The rearrangement joins TRBV12-3 or TRBV12-4 to TRBJ2-3, with 9 bases aligning to TRBD1. The CDR3 extends over 15 amino acids. The ends lost 5 bases at V and 1 base at J; junction bases unmatched: 4. The CDR3 DNA follows: TGTGCCAGCAGTGACCGGGACAGGGGCACAGATACGCAGTATTTT. It translates to CASSDRDRGTDTQYF.

The chain joins TRBV10-3 to TRBJ2-1; the match to TRBD2 covers 14 bases. Unmatched junction bases numbered 11, after V lost 5 bases and J lost 8 bases. The CDR3 spans 17 residues. Germline CDR1 is ENHRY and CDR2 is SYGVKD. CDR3 DNA: TGTGCCATCAGTAAGGGACTAGCGGGGGTGGTAGGCGATGAGCAGTTCTTC. Protein product: CAISKGLAGVVGDEQFF.

This clonotype was seen many times. The chain employs TRBV6-2 or TRBV6-3 and TRBJ2-1; weak D call: TRBD1 (5 bases). There are 14 residues in the CDR3. Trimming cost V 5 bases and J 7 bases, with 15 bases left between them. Germline lookup yields CDR1 MNHEY and CDR2 SVGEGT. The CDR3, as DNA: TGTGCCAGCAGTGGCCAGGGTTTAGGAAATGAGCAGTTCTTC. Residues: CASSGQGLGNEQFF.

This clonotype was picked up many times. J is TRBJ2-5 and V is TRBV24-1; 9 bases are shared with TRBD1. J gave up 1 base and V 4 bases, and 3 bases lay outside the gene matches. Germline V gene data show CDR1 as KGHDR and CDR2 as SFDVKD. This CDR3 contains 15 residues. CDR3 loop: CATSDPTGGQETQYF. DNA of the CDR3: TGTGCCACCAGTGACCCGACAGGGGGCCAAGAGACCCAGTACTTC.

This clonotype was observed at least ten times. This chain uses TRBV4-2 with TRBJ2-1, with 11 bases fitting TRBD2. The germline V gene has CDR1 LGHNA and CDR2 YNFKEQ. The CDR3 spans 15 residues. Unmatched junction bases numbered 0, after V lost 3 bases and J lost 2 bases. The CDR3 DNA reads as TGTGCCAGCAGCCAGACTAGCGGGACCTACAATGAGCAGTTCTTC. Translation: CASSQTSGTYNEQFF.

This clonotype showed up many times. The chain carries TRBV28 and TRBJ2-7; D possibly corresponds to TRBD1 (6 bases). CDR1 and CDR2 (germline): MDHEN, SYDVKM. The CDR3 contains 13 residues. V lost 6 bases, J lost 4 bases, and 13 bases lay in between. The CDR3 DNA reads as TGTGCCAGCAGACGACAGGAACGTTACGAGCAGTACTTC. Residues: CASRRQERYEQYF.